This T cell receptor (beta chain) comes out of a study of T-cell reconstitution after alpha-beta-depleted transplantation in children. Study-wide results and caveats: In patients about two months after transplant, alpha-beta T cells reportedly arose from several hundred expanded graft clones. The main origin of T-cell counts and diversity one year after transplant was newly produced T cells.

The authors prepared the TCRbeta library with unique molecular identifiers. TCRdb passed the PCR reads through MiXCR, listing each CDR3 protein once. The table has 900,000 or so distinct CDR3 sequences, less than 20% seen once; the top ten hold just under 5%. Germline V CDR1 and CDR2: SGHDT, YYEEEE. V shed 4 bases, J shed 6 bases, and the junction held 7 bases outside the gene matches. This CDR3 has 14 amino acids. This clonotype was found a few times. Its specificity is unknown. The specimen comprised PBMCs, mostly from graft donor cells, sampled 360 days after TCRalphabeta/CD19-depleted stem cell transplant. This rearrangement joins TRBV5-6 to TRBJ2-7, with 10 bases lining up with TRBD2. This receptor was taken from a male patient between 5 and 17 years old who had a stem cell transplant for acute lymphoblastic leukemia, so the T cells may come from the graft donor. The CDR3 DNA reads as TGTGCCAGCAGCACGCCTAGCGGGAGAGCCGAGCAGTACTTC. Its translation: CASSTPSGRAEQYF. The full variable domain, its missing parts supplied by reference TRBV5-6 and TRBJ2-7, is DAGVTQSPTHLIKTRGQQVTLRCSPKSGHDTVSWYQQALGQGPQFIFQYYEEEERQRGNFPDRFSGHQFPNYSSELNVNALLLGDSALYLCASSTPSGRAEQYFGPGTRLTVT.